The clone carrying this TCR beta chain appeared once. These data belong to a study of OX40 agonist ivuxolimab in advanced cancers. Measured with immunoSEQ multiplex PCR; TCRdb has only the in-frame clones, and not every one. The sample yields about 48,000 clones, around 91% seen once. Germline CDR1 MNHEY, CDR2 SMNVEV (reference sequence). The J segment lost 3 bases and the V segment lost 5 bases, leaving 9 bases of the junction unmatched. There are 17 residues in the CDR3. The source of this sequence is an adult with an advanced solid tumor such as melanoma, head and neck, liver or kidney cancer. The sample in question was CD4+ or CD8+ T cells sorted from blood, obtained in a trial of the OX40 agonist ivuxolimab. The V call is TRBV27, the J call TRBJ2-1, with 11 bases that match TRBD2. The CDR3: CASSSPFLAGGYNEQFF. The CDR3 coding sequence is TGTGCCAGCAGTAGCCCTTTCCTAGCGGGAGGCTACAATGAGCAGTTCTTC.